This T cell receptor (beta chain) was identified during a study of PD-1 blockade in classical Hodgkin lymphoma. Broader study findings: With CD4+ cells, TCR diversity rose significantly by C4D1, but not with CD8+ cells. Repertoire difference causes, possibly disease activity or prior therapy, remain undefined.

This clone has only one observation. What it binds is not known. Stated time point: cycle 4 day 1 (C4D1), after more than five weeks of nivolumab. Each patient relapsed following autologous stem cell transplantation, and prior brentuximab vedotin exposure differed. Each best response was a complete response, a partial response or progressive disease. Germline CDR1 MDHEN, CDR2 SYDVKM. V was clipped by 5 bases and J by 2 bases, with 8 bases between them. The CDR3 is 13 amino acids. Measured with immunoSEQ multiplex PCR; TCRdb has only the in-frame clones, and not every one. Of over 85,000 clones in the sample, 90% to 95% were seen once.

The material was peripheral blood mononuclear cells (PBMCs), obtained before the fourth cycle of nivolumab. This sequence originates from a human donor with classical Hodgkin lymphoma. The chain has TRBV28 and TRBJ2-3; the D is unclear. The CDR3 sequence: CASSQDYTDTQYF. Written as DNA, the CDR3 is TGTGCCAGCAGTCAGGATTACACAGATACGCAGTATTTT. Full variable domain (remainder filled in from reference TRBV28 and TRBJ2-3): DVKVTQSSRYLVKRTGEKVFLECVQDMDHENMFWYRQDPGLGLRLIYFSYDVKMKEKGDIPEGYSVSREKKERFSLILESASTNQTSMYLCASSQDYTDTQYFGPGTRLTVL.